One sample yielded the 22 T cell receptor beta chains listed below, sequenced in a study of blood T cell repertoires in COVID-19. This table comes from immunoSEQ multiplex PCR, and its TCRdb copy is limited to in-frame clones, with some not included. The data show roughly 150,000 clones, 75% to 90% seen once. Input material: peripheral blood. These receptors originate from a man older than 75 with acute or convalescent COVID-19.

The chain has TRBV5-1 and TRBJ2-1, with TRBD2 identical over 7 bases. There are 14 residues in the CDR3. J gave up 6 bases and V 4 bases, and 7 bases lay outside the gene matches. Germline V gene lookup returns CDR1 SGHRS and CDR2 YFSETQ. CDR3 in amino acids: CASSGGRVGNEQFF. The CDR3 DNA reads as TGCGCCAGCAGCGGTGGGAGGGTAGGCAATGAGCAGTTCTTC.

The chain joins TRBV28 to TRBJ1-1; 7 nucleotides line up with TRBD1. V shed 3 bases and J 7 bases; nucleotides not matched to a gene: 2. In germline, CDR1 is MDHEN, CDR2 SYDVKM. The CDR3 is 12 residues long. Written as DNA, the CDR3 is TGTGCCAGCAGTTTGACAGGGTATGAAGCTTTCTTT. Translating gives CASSLTGYEAFF.

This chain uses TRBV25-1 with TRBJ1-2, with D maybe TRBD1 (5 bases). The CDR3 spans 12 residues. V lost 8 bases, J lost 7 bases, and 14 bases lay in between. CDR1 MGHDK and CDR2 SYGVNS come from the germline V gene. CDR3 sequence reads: CASGGTVGGYTF. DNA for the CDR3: TGTGCCAGCGGGGGGACGGTCGGTGGCTACACCTTC.

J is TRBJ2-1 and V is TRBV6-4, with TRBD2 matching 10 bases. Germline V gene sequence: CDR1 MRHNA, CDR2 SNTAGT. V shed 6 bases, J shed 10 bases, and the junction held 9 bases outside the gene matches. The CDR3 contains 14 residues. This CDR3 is CASSPGTSAGEQFF. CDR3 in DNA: TGTGCCAGCAGCCCCGGGACTAGCGCTGGCGAGCAGTTCTTC.

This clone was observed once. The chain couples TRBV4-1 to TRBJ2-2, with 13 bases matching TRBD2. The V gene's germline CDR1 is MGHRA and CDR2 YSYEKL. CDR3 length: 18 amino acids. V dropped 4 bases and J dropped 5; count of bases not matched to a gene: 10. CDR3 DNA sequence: TGCGCCAGCAGCCTCGGACTAGCGGGAGCGTCCGGTACCGGGGAGCTGTTTTTT. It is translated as CASSLGLAGASGTGELFF.

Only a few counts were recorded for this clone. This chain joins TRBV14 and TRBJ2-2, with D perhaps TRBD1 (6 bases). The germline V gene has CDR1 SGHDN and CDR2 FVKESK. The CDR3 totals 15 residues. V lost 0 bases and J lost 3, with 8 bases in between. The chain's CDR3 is CASSQDRGDTGELFF. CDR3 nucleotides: TGTGCCAGCAGCCAAGACAGGGGTGACACCGGGGAGCTGTTTTTT.

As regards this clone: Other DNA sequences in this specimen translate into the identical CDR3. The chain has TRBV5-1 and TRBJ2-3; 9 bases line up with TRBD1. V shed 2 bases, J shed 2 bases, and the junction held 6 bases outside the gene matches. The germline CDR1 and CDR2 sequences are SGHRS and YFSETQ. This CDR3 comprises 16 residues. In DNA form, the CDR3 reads TGCGCCAGCAGCTTCAATGGACAGGGGACCACAGATACGCAGTATTTT. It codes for CASSFNGQGTTDTQYF.

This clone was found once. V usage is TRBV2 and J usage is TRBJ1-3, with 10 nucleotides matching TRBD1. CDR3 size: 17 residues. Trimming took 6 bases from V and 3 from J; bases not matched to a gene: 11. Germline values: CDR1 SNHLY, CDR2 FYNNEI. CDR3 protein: CASRLGQGSSVGNTIYF. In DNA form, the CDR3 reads TGTGCCAGCAGGTTGGGACAGGGGAGTAGTGTTGGAAACACCATATATTTT.

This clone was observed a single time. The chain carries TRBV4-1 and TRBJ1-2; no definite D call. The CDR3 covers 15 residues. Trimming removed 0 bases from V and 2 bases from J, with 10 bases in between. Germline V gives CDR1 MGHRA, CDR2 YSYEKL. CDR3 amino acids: CASSQESGTNYGYTF. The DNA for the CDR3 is TGCGCCAGCAGCCAAGAATCGGGAACCAACTATGGCTACACCTTC.

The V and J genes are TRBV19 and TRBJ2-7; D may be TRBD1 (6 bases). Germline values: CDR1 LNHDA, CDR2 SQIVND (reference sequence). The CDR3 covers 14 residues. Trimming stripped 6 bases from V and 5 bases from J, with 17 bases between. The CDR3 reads CASSYYRDRNEQYF. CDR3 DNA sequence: TGTGCCAGTAGCTACTACAGGGATAGGAACGAGCAGTACTTC.

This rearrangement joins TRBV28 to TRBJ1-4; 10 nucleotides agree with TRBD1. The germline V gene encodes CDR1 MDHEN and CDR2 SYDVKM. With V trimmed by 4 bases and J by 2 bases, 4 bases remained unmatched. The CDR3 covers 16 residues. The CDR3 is CASSSGQGLTNEKLFF. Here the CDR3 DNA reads TGTGCCAGCAGTTCGGGACAGGGGCTGACTAATGAAAAACTGTTTTTT.

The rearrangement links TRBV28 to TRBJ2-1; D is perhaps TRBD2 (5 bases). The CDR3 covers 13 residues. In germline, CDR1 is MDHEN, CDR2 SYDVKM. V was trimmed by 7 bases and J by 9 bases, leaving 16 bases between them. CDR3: CASNRRAPPEQFF. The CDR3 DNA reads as TGTGCCAGCAATCGGCGGGCACCGCCTGAGCAGTTCTTC. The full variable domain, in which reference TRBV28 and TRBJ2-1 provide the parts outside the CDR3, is DVKVTQSSRYLVKRTGEKVFLECVQDMDHENMFWYRQDPGLGLRLIYFSYDVKMKEKGDIPEGYSVSREKKERFSLILESASTNQTSMYLCASNRRAPPEQFFGPGTRLTVL.

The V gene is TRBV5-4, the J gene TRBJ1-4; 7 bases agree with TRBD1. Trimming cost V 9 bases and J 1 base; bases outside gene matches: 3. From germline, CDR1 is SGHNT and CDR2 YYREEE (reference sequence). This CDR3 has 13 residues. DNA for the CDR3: TGTGCCACCGGGACAGTAACTAATGAAAAACTGTTTTTT. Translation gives CATGTVTNEKLFF.

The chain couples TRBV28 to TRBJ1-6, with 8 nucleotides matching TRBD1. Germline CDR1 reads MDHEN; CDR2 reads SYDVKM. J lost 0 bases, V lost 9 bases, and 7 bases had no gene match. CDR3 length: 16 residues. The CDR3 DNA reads TGTGCCAGTTTTCAGGGGGCTAGCTCCTATAATTCACCCCTCCACTTT. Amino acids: CASFQGASSYNSPLHF.

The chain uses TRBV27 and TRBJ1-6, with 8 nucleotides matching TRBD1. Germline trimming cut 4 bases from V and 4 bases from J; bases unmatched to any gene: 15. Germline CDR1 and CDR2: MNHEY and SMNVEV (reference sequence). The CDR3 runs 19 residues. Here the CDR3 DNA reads TGTGCCAGCAGTTCACGGGAATTGGACAGGGCTTATTATAATTCACCCCTCCACTTT. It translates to CASSSRELDRAYYNSPLHF.

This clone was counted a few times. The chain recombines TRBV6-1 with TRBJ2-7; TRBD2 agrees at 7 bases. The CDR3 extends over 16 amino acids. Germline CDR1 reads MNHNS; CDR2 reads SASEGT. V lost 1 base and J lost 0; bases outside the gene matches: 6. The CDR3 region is CASSEVFPSGSYEQYF. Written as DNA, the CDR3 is TGTGCCAGCAGTGAAGTGTTCCCTAGCGGCTCCTACGAGCAGTACTTC.

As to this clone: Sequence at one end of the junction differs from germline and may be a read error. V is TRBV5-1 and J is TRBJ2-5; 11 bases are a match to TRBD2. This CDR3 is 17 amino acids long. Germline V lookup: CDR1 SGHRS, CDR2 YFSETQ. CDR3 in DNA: TGCGCCCGCAGCTCCGGGGGGCTAGCGGGGGGATTGGAGACCCAGTACTTC. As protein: CARSSGGLAGGLETQYF.

CDR3 amino acids: CASSVQGKTNEKLFF. The DNA for the CDR3 is TGCGCCAGCAGCGTACAGGGGAAAACTAATGAAAAACTGTTTTTT. The gene calls are TRBV5-1 and TRBJ1-4; 7 bases agree with TRBD1. Germline CDR1 reads SGHRS; CDR2 reads YFSETQ. The CDR3 consists of 15 residues. V lost 4 bases and J lost 1; bases outside the gene matches: 4.

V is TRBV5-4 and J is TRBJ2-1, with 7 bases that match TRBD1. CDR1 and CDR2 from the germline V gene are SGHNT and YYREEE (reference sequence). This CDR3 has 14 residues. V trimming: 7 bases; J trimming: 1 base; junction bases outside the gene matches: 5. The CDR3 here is CASDLQGSYNEQFF. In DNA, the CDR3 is TGTGCCAGCGACCTACAGGGGTCCTACAATGAGCAGTTCTTC.

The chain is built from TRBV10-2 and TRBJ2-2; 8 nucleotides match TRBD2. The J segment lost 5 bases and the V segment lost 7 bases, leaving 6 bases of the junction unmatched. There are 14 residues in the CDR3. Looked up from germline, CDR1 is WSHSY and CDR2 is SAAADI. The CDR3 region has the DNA TGCGCCAGCAACGGCGGGAGGCATACCGGGGAGCTGTTTTTT. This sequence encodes CASNGGRHTGELFF.

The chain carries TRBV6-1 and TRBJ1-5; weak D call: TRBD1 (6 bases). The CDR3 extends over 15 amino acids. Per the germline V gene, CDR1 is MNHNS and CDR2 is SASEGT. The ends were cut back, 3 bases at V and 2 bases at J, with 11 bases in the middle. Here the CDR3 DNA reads TGTGCCAGCAGTGAGTACAGGGTCGGCAATCAGCCCCAGCATTTT. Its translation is CASSEYRVGNQPQHF.

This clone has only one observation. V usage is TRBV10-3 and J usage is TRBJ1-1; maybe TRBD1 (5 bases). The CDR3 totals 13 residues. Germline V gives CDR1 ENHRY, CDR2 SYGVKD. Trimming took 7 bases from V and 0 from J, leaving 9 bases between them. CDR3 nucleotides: TGTGCCATCAATACAGGCTTGAACACTGAAGCTTTCTTT. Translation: CAINTGLNTEAFF.